This entry lists 16 T cell receptor beta chains sequenced from one sample in a study of T cell changes during pregnancy in multiple sclerosis. Sequencing used immunoSEQ multiplex PCR; TCRdb keeps in-frame clones, though not all of them. Found here are under 40,000 clones, 85% to 95% of them singletons; the top ten hold approximately 0.38%. This material consisted of CD4+ T cells from peripheral blood mononuclear cells, taken in the second trimester of pregnancy. The source is a female donor with multiple sclerosis, enrolled in a pregnancy study.

For the CDR3, the DNA is TGTGCCAGCAGCCCACTGTCTAGCACAGATACGCAGTATTTT. This sequence encodes CASSPLSSTDTQYF. The chain carries TRBV7-2 and TRBJ2-3; D is unresolved. Trimming took 5 bases from V and 0 from J, leaving 9 bases between them. The CDR3 sequence is 14 residues long. Per the germline V gene, CDR1 is SGHTA and CDR2 is FQGNSA. Variable domain in full (rest from reference TRBV7-2 and TRBJ2-3): GAGVSQSPSNKVTEKGKDVELRCDPISGHTALYWYRQSLGQGLEFLIYFQGNSAPDKSGLPSDRFSAERTGGSVSTLTIQRTQQEDSAVYLCASSPLSSTDTQYFGPGTRLTVL.

This chain connects TRBV7-6 to TRBJ2-1; a possible D gene is TRBD2 (7 bases). The CDR3 covers 17 residues. Trimming pared 8 bases from V and 4 bases from J, leaving 24 bases between. CDR1 is SGHVS, CDR2 FNYEAQ, per germline. CDR3 DNA: TGTGCCAGCTCCAGGGGTAACGGCGGGAGATTATACAATGAGCAGTTCTTC. Protein: CASSRGNGGRLYNEQFF.

The rearrangement links TRBV19 to TRBJ2-2; D remains unclear. This CDR3 has 13 amino acids. Deletions cut 7 bases from V and 8 bases from J, with 14 bases between. Germline V gene sequence: CDR1 LNHDA, CDR2 SQIVND (reference sequence). CDR3 amino acids: CASTSSRWGELFF. CDR3 nucleotide sequence: TGTGCCAGTACGAGTTCTCGTTGGGGGGAGCTGTTTTTT.

J is TRBJ2-7 and V is TRBV30, with TRBD1 matching over 7 bases. This CDR3 contains 13 residues. After removal of 3 bases from V and 4 bases from J, the junction contained 6 bases not matched to a gene. Germline V gives CDR1 GTSNPN, CDR2 SVGIG (reference sequence). The CDR3 region is CAWRGTVLYEQYF. Here the CDR3 DNA reads TGTGCCTGGAGAGGGACAGTATTATACGAGCAGTACTTC.

This clone has only one observation. This chain uses TRBV7-9 with TRBJ2-7; D perhaps matches TRBD1 (5 bases). The CDR3 spans 13 residues. The V end was cut by 5 bases, the J end by 3 bases, with 11 bases between. Germline assignment: CDR1 SEHNR and CDR2 FQNEAQ (reference sequence). This CDR3 reads CASSRTLVYEQYF. CDR3 nucleotide sequence: TGTGCCAGCAGCCGGACATTAGTCTACGAGCAGTACTTC.

This chain links TRBV21-1 with TRBJ1-5. TRBV21-1 is marked as a pseudogene. CDR3 length: 16 residues. The CDR3 region has the DNA TGTGCCAGCAGCAAAACTCGGGAGCATAGCAATCAGCCCCAGCATTTT. It is translated as CASSKTREHSNQPQHF.

This chain links TRBV7-9 with TRBJ1-5; possibly TRBD1 for D (5 bases). The CDR3 contains 12 residues. CDR1 and CDR2 (germline): SEHNR, FQNEAQ (reference sequence). The V and J ends lost 0 bases and 14 bases respectively, with 11 bases between them. The CDR3 DNA is TGTGCCAGCAGCTTAGCGGGGCGGATGGAGCATTTT. As protein: CASSLAGRMEHF.

V and J are TRBV19 and TRBJ2-6, with unresolved D. V lost 10 bases, J lost 0 bases, and 13 bases lay in between. Per the germline V gene, CDR1 is LNHDA and CDR2 is SQIVND (reference sequence). CDR3 size: 15 residues. Here the CDR3 reads CATKKRFSGANVLTF. Written as DNA, the CDR3 is TGTGCCACTAAAAAACGGTTCTCTGGGGCCAACGTCCTGACTTTC.

The genes are TRBV25-1 and TRBJ1-1; D is ambiguous. The CDR3 contains 13 residues. CDR1 and CDR2 from the germline V gene are MGHDK and SYGVNS. V shed 8 bases and J shed 2 bases, with 12 bases lying between them. The CDR3 coding sequence is TGTGCCAGCCGGGAGGACGCTAACACTGAAGCTTTCTTT. It encodes CASREDANTEAFF.

The V and J genes are TRBV2 and TRBJ1-2, with D perhaps matching TRBD1 (6 bases). Germline V gene lookup returns CDR1 SNHLY and CDR2 FYNNEI. The germline V and J ends were trimmed by 6 bases and 5 bases, with 22 bases remaining between them. The CDR3 is 16 amino acids. The CDR3 loop is CASRDRQGRQIYGYTF. CDR3 DNA: TGTGCCAGCAGGGATCGTCAGGGGCGACAGATTTATGGCTACACCTTC.

The CDR3 bases are TGTGCCAGCTCACCAACCGGAGACAGCCTATTGAACACTGAAGCTTTCTTT. Translated, it gives CASSPTGDSLLNTEAFF. V usage is TRBV18 and J usage is TRBJ1-1; the D gene is possibly TRBD1 (5 bases). V was cut by 2 bases and J by 0 bases, with 16 bases left in between. The V gene's germline CDR1 is KGHSH and CDR2 LQKENI. The CDR3 is 17 residues long.

This clone was observed a single time. The chain joins TRBV5-1 to TRBJ2-7, with D maybe TRBD2 (6 bases). Trimming shortened V by 2 bases and J by 4 bases, and 13 bases separated the two germline ends. This CDR3 contains 14 residues. Germline loops: CDR1 SGHRS, CDR2 YFSETQ. The CDR3: CASSFPGGVYEQYF. Written as DNA, the CDR3 is TGCGCCAGCAGCTTTCCAGGAGGGGTATACGAGCAGTACTTC.

The chain couples TRBV19 to TRBJ2-5; tentatively, D is TRBD2 (7 bases). Trimming stripped 5 bases from V and 5 bases from J, with 12 bases between. The CDR3 is made up of 13 amino acids. From germline, CDR1 is LNHDA and CDR2 SQIVND (reference sequence). The CDR3 sequence is CASSWGGAETQYF. The CDR3 nucleotides read TGTGCCAGTAGTTGGGGGGGCGCCGAGACCCAGTACTTC. The entire variable domain, with the rest obtained from reference TRBV19 and TRBJ2-5, is as follows: DGGITQSPKYLFRKEGQNVTLSCEQNLNHDAMYWYRQDPGQGLRLIYYSQIVNDFQKGDIAEGYSVSREKKESFPLTVTSAQKNPTAFYLCASSWGGAETQYFGPGTRLLVL.

The V gene is TRBV7-2, the J gene TRBJ1-2; D call uncertain. Trimming pared 2 bases from V and 7 bases from J, leaving 14 bases between. In germline, CDR1 is SGHTA, CDR2 FQGNSA. CDR3 size: 14 residues. The CDR3 region is CASSLNGLFPGYTF. The CDR3 DNA is TGTGCCAGCAGCTTAAACGGACTCTTCCCTGGCTACACCTTC.

V and J are TRBV7-8 and TRBJ2-6, with D perhaps matching TRBD2 (6 bases). CDR1 SGHVS and CDR2 FQNEAQ come from the germline V gene. Trimming removed 2 bases from V and 2 bases from J, with 10 bases in between. The CDR3 loop spans 16 amino acids. The CDR3 nucleotides are TGTGCCAGCAGCTTACGGGGGTCGGCTGGGGCCAACGTCCTGACTTTC. Translating gives CASSLRGSAGANVLTF.

This chain links TRBV7-2 with TRBJ1-1; a weak D match, TRBD1 (6 bases). V lost 5 bases and J lost 4, with 11 bases in between. This CDR3 is built from 13 residues. The germline V gene encodes CDR1 SGHTA and CDR2 FQGNSA. CDR3 region: CASSQQGRTEAFF. CDR3 DNA: TGTGCCAGCAGCCAGCAGGGGCGCACTGAAGCTTTCTTT. The variable domain in full, with the rest retrieved from reference TRBV7-2 and TRBJ1-1, is GAGVSQSPSNKVTEKGKDVELRCDPISGHTALYWYRQSLGQGLEFLIYFQGNSAPDKSGLPSDRFSAERTGGSVSTLTIQRTQQEDSAVYLCASSQQGRTEAFFGQGTRLTVV.